The next 28 T cell receptor beta chains were all read from a single sample in a study of shared clonotypes between healthy human individuals. Clones were sequenced by immunoSEQ multiplex PCR, and TCRdb holds only the in-frame ones, with some missing. Counted here are around 1.4 million clones, approximately 98.5% occurring once; the ten biggest clones make up 0.36%. Sequencing was done on a sample of naive CD4+ T cells sorted from blood. As to subset: CD45RA+ positively selected. The receptors here all came from a man aged 30-40 years in good health.

J is TRBJ1-3 and V is TRBV5-6; D not resolved. V lost 0 bases and J lost 0, with 7 bases in between. Germline V gene data show CDR1 as SGHDT and CDR2 as YYEEEE. The CDR3 totals 15 residues. The CDR3 reads CASSLGQISGNTIYF. The CDR3 nucleotides are TGTGCCAGCAGCTTGGGGCAGATCTCTGGAAACACCATATATTTT. Looking up the rest from reference TRBV5-6 and TRBJ1-3 gives the full variable domain: DAGVTQSPTHLIKTRGQQVTLRCSPKSGHDTVSWYQQALGQGPQFIFQYYEEEERQRGNFPDRFSGHQFPNYSSELNVNALLLGDSALYLCASSLGQISGNTIYFGEGSWLTVV.

The V gene is TRBV5-8, the J gene TRBJ2-1, with 10 nucleotides matching TRBD1. Unmatched junction bases numbered 4, after V lost 3 bases and J lost 7 bases. The CDR3 runs 14 residues. Germline CDR1 is SGHTS and CDR2 is YDEGEE. The CDR3 sequence: CASSSDRGQNEQFF. The CDR3 nucleotides are TGTGCCAGCAGCTCCGACAGGGGGCAGAATGAGCAGTTCTTC.

The V and J genes are TRBV5-1 and TRBJ2-1, with D perhaps TRBD2 (6 bases). With 1 base removed from V and 10 bases from J, the gap between germline ends came to 15 bases. This CDR3 region has 14 residues. CDR1 is SGHRS and CDR2 is YFSETQ in the germline V gene. CDR3 nucleotide sequence: TGCGCCAGCAGCTTGAGGCTAGCGTTATCCGAGCAGTTCTTC. This translates into CASSLRLALSEQFF.

The V gene is TRBV4-1, the J gene TRBJ2-7; TRBD2 matches at 10 bases. V shed 2 bases and J 4 bases; nucleotides not matched to a gene: 5. The germline V gene has CDR1 MGHRA and CDR2 YSYEKL. CDR3 size: 15 residues. This CDR3 is CASSQPGLAIYEQYF. For the CDR3, the DNA is TGCGCCAGCAGCCAACCGGGACTAGCGATTTACGAGCAGTACTTC.

This chain uses TRBV5-1 with TRBJ1-4; 8 bases align to TRBD1. Germline values: CDR1 SGHRS, CDR2 YFSETQ. CDR3 length equals 14 residues. V dropped 7 bases and J dropped 5; count of bases not matched to a gene: 7. DNA of the CDR3: TGCGCCAGCGGGACAGGAGTAATGAATGAAAAACTGTTTTTT. Translating it yields CASGTGVMNEKLFF.

This clone occurred once. The genes are TRBV29-1 and TRBJ1-2, with D unclear. CDR1 SQVTM and CDR2 ANQGSEA come from the germline V gene. This CDR3 comprises 12 residues. The ends were cut back, 5 bases at V and 4 bases at J, with 11 bases in the middle. The CDR3 sequence: CSVTETRYGYTF. CDR3 bases: TGCAGCGTTACCGAGACCCGCTATGGCTACACCTTC.

In this sample, this clone turned up once. V usage is TRBV18 and J usage is TRBJ2-5; 10 bases align to TRBD1. The CDR3 is 15 residues long. Germline V CDR1 and CDR2: KGHSH, LQKENI. V shed 2 bases, J shed 4 bases, and the junction held 4 bases outside the gene matches. The CDR3 is CASSPEGTGVETQYF. CDR3 bases: TGTGCCAGCTCACCAGAGGGGACAGGGGTAGAGACCCAGTACTTC.

This clone was seen only once. The V call is TRBV5-6, the J call TRBJ1-4; no clear D gene. The CDR3 spans 14 residues. V lost 1 base and J lost 2, with 6 bases in between. The V gene's germline CDR1 is SGHDT and CDR2 YYEEEE. In DNA, the CDR3 is TGTGCCAGCAGCTTGCTTCGGACTAATGAAAAACTGTTTTTT. Translated: CASSLLRTNEKLFF.

As for this clone: Other nucleotide sequences in the sample specify the same CDR3. The chain recombines TRBV9 with TRBJ2-7, with a weak D call TRBD1 (6 bases). V dropped 2 bases and J dropped 0 bases, with 9 bases sitting between them. Germline V gene sequence: CDR1 SGDLS, CDR2 YYNGEE. The CDR3 has 14 amino acids. The CDR3: CASSVTGSSYEQYF. The CDR3 DNA reads as TGTGCCAGCAGCGTGACAGGTTCCTCCTACGAGCAGTACTTC.

CDR3 region: CASSQETANTGELFF. The CDR3 DNA is TGCGCCAGCAGCCAAGAGACGGCCAACACCGGGGAGCTGTTTTTT. The chain links TRBV4-3 to TRBJ2-2; D remains unclear. Germline CDR1 and CDR2: LGHNA and YSLEER. The CDR3 spans 15 residues. The V end lost 0 bases, the J end lost 2 bases, and 7 bases lay between the germline ends.

This clone was detected once. This chain uses TRBV6-5 with TRBJ1-2, with a tentative D call TRBD1 (6 bases). V shed 6 bases and J shed 1 base, with 15 bases lying between them. Germline V CDR1 and CDR2: MNHEY, SVGAGI. The CDR3 contains 15 residues. As DNA, the CDR3 is TGTGCCAGCAGCGTAAACAGGGCAATTAACTATGGCTACACCTTC. Its translation is CASSVNRAINYGYTF.

This clone came up once. The chain joins TRBV7-9 to TRBJ2-5; 7 nucleotides agree with TRBD1. CDR3 length equals 15 residues. The V segment lost 2 bases and the J segment 1 base; nucleotides outside the gene matches: 4. CDR1 and CDR2 (germline): SEHNR, FQNEAQ (reference sequence). DNA for the CDR3: TGTGCCAGCAGCTTAAGTCAGGGGGTCCAAGAGACCCAGTACTTC. Amino acids: CASSLSQGVQETQYF.

The CDR3 DNA is TGCGCCAGCAGCCAAGATCGCAGGGACTATGGCTACACCTTC. It codes for CASSQDRRDYGYTF. The V and J genes are TRBV4-3 and TRBJ1-2; a possible D gene is TRBD1 (5 bases). CDR3 size: 14 residues. Germline V CDR1 and CDR2: LGHNA, YSLEER. The V end was cut by 0 bases, the J end by 3 bases, with 8 bases between.

The rearrangement uses TRBV2 and TRBJ2-5; D is undetermined. This CDR3 contains 14 residues. The V gene's germline CDR1 is SNHLY and CDR2 FYNNEI. The germline V and J ends were trimmed by 0 bases and 4 bases, with 9 bases remaining between them. The DNA for the CDR3 is TGTGCCAGCAGTGAAGCGTTTCAGCGAGAGACCCAGTACTTC. This sequence encodes CASSEAFQRETQYF.

The V call is TRBV27, the J call TRBJ1-5; no reliable D call. V was shortened by 6 bases and J by 5 bases, with 11 bases between the two germline ends. Germline-derived CDR1 and CDR2 are MNHEY and SMNVEV (reference sequence). The CDR3 is 13 residues long. CDR3 protein: CASSRRTDQPQHF. CDR3 nucleotides: TGTGCCAGCAGCCGACGGACTGATCAGCCCCAGCATTTT.

This clone was seen just once. The genes are TRBV7-2 and TRBJ2-5, with D unclear. CDR3 length: 14 residues. With 2 bases removed from V and 2 bases from J, the gap between germline ends came to 9 bases. CDR1 and CDR2 from the germline V gene are SGHTA and FQGNSA. DNA of the CDR3: TGTGCCAGCAGCTTAACAGCGTATCAAGAGACCCAGTACTTC. This sequence encodes CASSLTAYQETQYF.

This CDR3 is CASSLKRNYGYTF. In DNA form, the CDR3 reads TGTGCCAGCAGTCTAAAACGTAACTATGGCTACACCTTC. This chain joins TRBV7-8 and TRBJ1-2; D ambiguous. The CDR3 totals 13 residues. The germline CDR1 and CDR2 sequences are SGHVS and FQNEAQ. V lost 6 bases, J lost 1 base, and 9 bases lay in between.

The V and J genes are TRBV10-3 and TRBJ1-1, with D unclear. The V gene lost 5 bases and the J gene lost 1 base, with 11 bases spanning the gap. This CDR3 is built from 14 residues. Germline CDR1 is ENHRY and CDR2 is SYGVKD. The CDR3 spells CAISKQLQNTEAFF. CDR3 in DNA: TGTGCCATCAGTAAACAGCTACAGAACACTGAAGCTTTCTTT.

DNA for the CDR3: TGTGCCAGCAGTTGGCTGAACGAGCAGTACTTC. Translating gives CASSWLNEQYF. This chain connects TRBV28 to TRBJ2-7; no definite D call. The germline V gene has CDR1 MDHEN and CDR2 SYDVKM. The CDR3 extends over 11 amino acids. Deletions cut 4 bases from V and 5 bases from J, with 6 bases between.

This rearrangement joins TRBV11-3 to TRBJ2-5, with 8 bases aligning to TRBD1. CDR1 SGHNT and CDR2 YENEEA come from the germline V gene. There are 15 residues in the CDR3. V gave up 4 bases and J gave up 1 base; unmatched junction bases: 5. CDR3 sequence (DNA): TGTGCCAGCAGCTACGTCACAGGGGGCCAAGAGACCCAGTACTTC. This sequence encodes CASSYVTGGQETQYF. The variable domain in full, completed from reference TRBV11-3 and TRBJ2-5, reads EAGVVQSPRYKIIEKKQPVAFWCNPISGHNTLYWYLQNLGQGPELLIRYENEEAVDDSQLPKDRFSAERLKGVDSTLKIQPAELGDSAVYLCASSYVTGGQETQYFGPGTRLLVL.

The V and J genes are TRBV6-1 and TRBJ1-1; D remains unclear. The CDR3 is made up of 13 amino acids. The V and J ends lost 3 bases and 1 base respectively, with 6 bases between them. The germline CDR1 and CDR2 sequences are MNHNS and SASEGT. The CDR3 loop is CASSDFGNTEAFF. The CDR3 region has the DNA TGTGCCAGCAGTGACTTCGGGAACACTGAAGCTTTCTTT.

The chain uses TRBV19 and TRBJ1-3, with D possibly being TRBD1 (5 bases). The CDR3 contains 17 residues. Between the trimmed V and J ends, which lost 7 bases and 0 bases, there was a span of 19 bases. The germline V gene has CDR1 LNHDA and CDR2 SQIVND (reference sequence). CDR3: CASKRGGAGDSGNTIYF. The CDR3 DNA follows: TGTGCCAGTAAACGAGGAGGGGCTGGGGACTCTGGAAACACCATATATTTT.

V and J are TRBV9 and TRBJ2-3; 8 bases agree with TRBD1. V shed 4 bases, J shed 2 bases, and the junction held 12 bases outside the gene matches. CDR3 length: 17 amino acids. The germline V gene encodes CDR1 SGDLS and CDR2 YYNGEE. The CDR3 reads CASSTMTGASPTDTQYF. The CDR3 bases are TGTGCCAGCAGCACTATGACAGGGGCAAGTCCCACAGATACGCAGTATTTT.

The J gene is TRBJ2-1, the V gene TRBV5-1; D perhaps matches TRBD1 (6 bases). The V end lost 3 bases, the J end lost 5 bases, and 15 bases lay between the germline ends. Germline V gene data show CDR1 as SGHRS and CDR2 as YFSETQ. The CDR3 is made up of 15 amino acids. CDR3 sequence: CASSSITGINNEQFF. DNA of the CDR3: TGCGCCAGCAGCTCGATAACAGGGATCAACAATGAGCAGTTCTTC. Full variable domain (remainder filled in from reference TRBV5-1 and TRBJ2-1): KAGVTQTPRYLIKTRGQQVTLSCSPISGHRSVSWYQQTPGQGLQFLFEYFSETQRNKGNFPGRFSGRQFSNSRSEMNVSTLELGDSALYLCASSSITGINNEQFFGPGTRLTVL.

Note on this clone: An end of the junction differs from the germline gene, which may be a read error. This chain connects TRBV7-7 to TRBJ2-7; D gene uncertain. The CDR3 is 14 amino acids. Germline CDR1 and CDR2: SSHAT and FNYEAQ (reference sequence). The CDR3 region has the DNA TGTGCTAGCAGCCCAGCCAGTTACTCCTACGAGCAGTACTTC. This sequence encodes CASSPASYSYEQYF.

This chain connects TRBV5-1 to TRBJ2-5; tentative D call: TRBD2 (5 bases). The CDR3 runs 14 residues. Germline loops: CDR1 SGHRS, CDR2 YFSETQ. The germline V and J ends were trimmed by 3 bases and 1 base, with 10 bases remaining between them. The CDR3, as DNA: TGCGCCAGCAGCTATGACACTAGCCAAGAGACCCAGTACTTC. This codes for CASSYDTSQETQYF.

This chain uses TRBV7-4 with TRBJ2-7, with a possible D match to TRBD2 (6 bases). The CDR3 consists of 15 residues. In germline, CDR1 is SGHVT, CDR2 SQSDAQ. V shed 5 bases and J shed 4 bases, with 18 bases lying between them. The CDR3 protein is CASSRSGTGVYEQYF. The CDR3 nucleotides read TGTGCCAGCAGCCGATCTGGGACGGGGGTTTACGAGCAGTACTTC.

This chain links TRBV4-1 with TRBJ1-4; TRBD1 might be the D (6 bases). This CDR3 region has 16 residues. Deletions cut 6 bases from V and 4 bases from J, with 18 bases between. Germline loops: CDR1 MGHRA, CDR2 YSYEKL. The CDR3 loop is CASRFRGGGNNEKLFF. The CDR3 coding sequence is TGCGCCAGCAGGTTCAGGGGCGGAGGTAATAATGAAAAACTGTTTTTT.